A single TCR beta chain is shown here with its context. The target antigen is unknown. All of the donors resided in Nashville, Tennessee, and each was a Caucasian adult. Trimming cost V 4 bases and J 10 bases, with 18 bases left between them. The CDR3 has 13 residues. Germline CDR1 and CDR2: SGHNT and YYREEE (reference sequence). Produced via immunoSEQ multiplex PCR; TCRdb's table is partial and in-frame only. Of 2 million to 2.5 million clones in the sample, 90% to 97% were seen once. This sample is part of a study of shared clonotypes between healthy human individuals. Study results and limitations: A few donors showed sharing of approximately 5% of naive CD4 clonotypes. Memory subsets generally showed smaller estimated richness than naive subsets did.

Sequencing was done on a sample of naive CD4+ T cells sorted from blood. Subset here: CD45RA+ positively selected. The chain is built from TRBV5-4 and TRBJ2-7, with D perhaps matching TRBD1 or TRBD2 (5 bases each). The sequence was collected from a man between 18 and 35 years old in good health. For the CDR3, the DNA is TGTGCCAGCAGCCCTTCGCGGGCCCAGGGTCAGTACTTC. It yields the protein CASSPSRAQGQYF.